This TCR beta chain was captured in a study of cytomegalovirus exposure and HLA in healthy donors. The PCR ran on 60 Vbeta and 13 Jbeta primers. The table came from immunoSEQ multiplex PCR; TCRdb's copy has only in-frame clones and leaves some out. Here the sample table reports 45,000 to 55,000 clones. Trimming removed 5 bases at V and 2 bases at J, with 8 bases between. The CDR3 contains 13 residues. Germline-derived CDR1 and CDR2 are SGHTA and FQGTGA. This TCR was sampled from a man aged 35-49 years in good health and CMV-seropositive. The chain employs TRBV7-3 and TRBJ2-3; D call uncertain. Material: PBMCs. As DNA, the CDR3 is TGTGCCAGCAGCACAATAGCCACAGATACGCAGTATTTT. It is translated as CASSTIATDTQYF.